The source of this T cell receptor beta chain is a study of CD8 T cells in ankylosing spondylitis. This clonotype was seen a few times. Antigen specificity is unknown. TCRdb re-analysed the 5' RACE reads in MiXCR, keeping a single row per CDR3 protein. In the table there are 750,000 to 850,000 distinct CDR3 sequences, roughly 12% of which are singletons. The study's findings and limits: Eight or nine highly homologous variants made up a TCR beta motif that seemed to typify ankylosing spondylitis blood.

The length of the CDR3 is 12 residues. Germline loops: CDR1 MDHEN, CDR2 SYDVKM. Deletions cut 4 bases from V and 13 bases from J, with 16 bases between. The chain has TRBV28 and TRBJ1-2, with D possibly matching TRBD1 (5 bases). The clonotype comes from a male donor with ankylosing spondylitis. The source material was blood, either unsorted or a sorted T cell fraction (not recorded which). The chain's CDR3 is CASSYPGTGVTF. CDR3 bases: TGTGCCAGCAGTTATCCCGGGACCGGCGTCACCTTC.